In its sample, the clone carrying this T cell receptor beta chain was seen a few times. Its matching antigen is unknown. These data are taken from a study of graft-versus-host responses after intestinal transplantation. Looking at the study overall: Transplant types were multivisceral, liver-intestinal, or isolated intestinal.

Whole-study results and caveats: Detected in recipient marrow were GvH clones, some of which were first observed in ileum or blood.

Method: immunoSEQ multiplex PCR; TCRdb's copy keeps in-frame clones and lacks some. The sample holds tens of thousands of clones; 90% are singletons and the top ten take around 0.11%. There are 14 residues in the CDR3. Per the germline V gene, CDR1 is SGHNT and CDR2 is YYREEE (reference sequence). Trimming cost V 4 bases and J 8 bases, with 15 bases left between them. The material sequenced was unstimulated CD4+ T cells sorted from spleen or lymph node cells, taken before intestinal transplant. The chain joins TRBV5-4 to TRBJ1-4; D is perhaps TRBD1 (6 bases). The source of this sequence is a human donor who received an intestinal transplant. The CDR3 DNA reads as TGTGCCAGCAGCCTGGACCGACAGGTCGAAAAACTGTTTTTT. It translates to CASSLDRQVEKLFF.